The T cell receptor beta chain described here comes from a study of CD8+ T cells in alopecia areata. Broader study findings: For lesional scalp, especially alopecia totalis/universalis, clonality was higher than in normal scalp. There was only one nonresponder, so it was unclear how baseline CD8+ expansion relates to response. Patients shared TCRs less clearly than mice did, possibly for HLA-related reasons. When scalp samples are sequenced, resident alphabeta T cells of normal skin are also captured.

RNA was extracted and reverse transcribed into cDNA as the sequencing template. Only in-frame clones appear in the TCRdb table, and some are missing; sequencing was by immunoSEQ multiplex PCR. The sample has about 190,000 clones, about 60% seen once; the top ten hold approximately 0.69%. In its sample, this clone was seen once. What it recognizes is unknown. The treatment denotes: oral pan-JAK inhibitor, 5-10 mg twice daily. Trimming cost V 1 base and J 0 bases, with 13 bases left between them. This CDR3 contains 16 residues. CDR1 and CDR2 (germline): SGHDN, FVKESK. This TCR was sampled from a human donor with alopecia areata. This specimen consisted of CD4+ T cells sorted from blood, obtained at week 4, from a patient treated with tofacitinib. J is TRBJ2-7 and V is TRBV14; unclear D gene. The CDR3 region has the DNA TGTGCCAGCAGCCAAGTCCCAGCGCCAAACTCCTACGAGCAGTACTTC. As protein: CASSQVPAPNSYEQYF.